This T cell receptor beta chain was recovered during a study of cytomegalovirus exposure and HLA in healthy donors. About the study: In terms of ancestry, the Caucasian-associated cluster contained about 80% of the 300 to 400 genotyped donors. Broader study findings: TRBV6-2, TRBV6-3 and other indistinguishable V segments were excluded. Previous analysis showed most TCR beta V segments were productive about 87% or about 30% of the time.

Germline values: CDR1 MNHEY, CDR2 SVGAGI. The CDR3 is 14 amino acids. The V end was cut by 4 bases, the J end by 1 base, with 10 bases between. This clone was counted only a few times. Its antigen is not known. PCR used 60 Vbeta primers and 13 Jbeta primers. Authors' methods: Around 80 million unique TCR beta chains, approximately 11 million of them shared, were counted by a later analysis. This table comes from immunoSEQ multiplex PCR, and its TCRdb copy is limited to in-frame clones, with some not included. The V and J calls and clone size come from that table; D and trimming were worked out from the DNA. In the table there are approximately 130,000 clones, around four fifths of which are singletons.

Sequenced input: PBMCs. The receptor's source is a man aged 35-49 years in good health and CMV-seronegative. V gene TRBV6-5 combines with J gene TRBJ1-1, with TRBD1 as a possible D gene (5 bases). The CDR3 DNA reads TGTGCCAGCAGTTGGGGGGGGGAGAACACTGAAGCTTTCTTT. It codes for CASSWGGENTEAFF.